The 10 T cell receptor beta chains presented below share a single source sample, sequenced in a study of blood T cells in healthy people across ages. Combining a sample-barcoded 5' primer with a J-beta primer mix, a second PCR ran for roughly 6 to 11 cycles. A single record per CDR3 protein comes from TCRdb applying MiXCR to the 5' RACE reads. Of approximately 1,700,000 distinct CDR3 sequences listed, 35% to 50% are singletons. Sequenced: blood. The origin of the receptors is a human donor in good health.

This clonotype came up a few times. CDR3 protein: CASSFTSGGTTGQFF. Here the CDR3 DNA reads TGCGCCAGCAGCTTTACTAGCGGGGGAACCACTGGGCAGTTCTTC. The chain is built from TRBV5-1 and TRBJ2-1; TRBD2 matches at 11 bases. The CDR3 has 15 amino acids. V lost 2 bases to trimming and J lost 12 bases; unmatched junction nucleotides: 10. Germline assignment: CDR1 SGHRS and CDR2 YFSETQ.

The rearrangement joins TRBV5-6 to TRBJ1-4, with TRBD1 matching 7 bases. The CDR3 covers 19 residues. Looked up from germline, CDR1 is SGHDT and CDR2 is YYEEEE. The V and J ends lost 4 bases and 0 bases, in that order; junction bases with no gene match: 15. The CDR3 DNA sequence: TGTGCCAGCAGCGGGGGGACAGACCTTTCTCCGGCAACTAATGAAAAACTGTTTTTT. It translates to CASSGGTDLSPATNEKLFF. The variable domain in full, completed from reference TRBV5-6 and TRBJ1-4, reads DAGVTQSPTHLIKTRGQQVTLRCSPKSGHDTVSWYQQALGQGPQFIFQYYEEEERQRGNFPDRFSGHQFPNYSSELNVNALLLGDSALYLCASSGGTDLSPATNEKLFFGSGTQLSVL.

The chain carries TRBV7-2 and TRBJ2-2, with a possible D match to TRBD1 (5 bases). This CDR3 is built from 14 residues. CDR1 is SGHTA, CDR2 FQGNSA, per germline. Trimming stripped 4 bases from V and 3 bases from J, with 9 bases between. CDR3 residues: CASSSEQDTGELFF. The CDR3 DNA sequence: TGTGCCAGCAGCTCTGAACAGGACACCGGGGAGCTGTTTTTT.

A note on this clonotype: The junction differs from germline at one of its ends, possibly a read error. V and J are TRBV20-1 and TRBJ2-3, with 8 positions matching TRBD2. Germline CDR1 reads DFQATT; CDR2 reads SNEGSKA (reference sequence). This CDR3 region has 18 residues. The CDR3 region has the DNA TGCAGTGCCAGAGAGGTGGGCGGGGGGCGAGGAAGCACAGATACGCAGTATTTT. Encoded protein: CSAREVGGGRGSTDTQYF.

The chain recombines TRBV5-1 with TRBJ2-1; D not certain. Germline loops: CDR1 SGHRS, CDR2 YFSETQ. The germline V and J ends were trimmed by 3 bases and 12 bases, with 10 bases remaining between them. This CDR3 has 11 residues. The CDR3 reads CASSSTHGQFF. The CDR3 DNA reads TGCGCCAGCAGCTCCACCCATGGGCAGTTCTTC.

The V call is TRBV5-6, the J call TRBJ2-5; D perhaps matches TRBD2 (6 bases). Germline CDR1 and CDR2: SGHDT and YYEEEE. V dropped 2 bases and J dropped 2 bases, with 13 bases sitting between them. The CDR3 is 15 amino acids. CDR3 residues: CASSFLPGLQETQYF. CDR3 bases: TGTGCCAGCAGCTTTCTACCGGGACTGCAAGAGACCCAGTACTTC.

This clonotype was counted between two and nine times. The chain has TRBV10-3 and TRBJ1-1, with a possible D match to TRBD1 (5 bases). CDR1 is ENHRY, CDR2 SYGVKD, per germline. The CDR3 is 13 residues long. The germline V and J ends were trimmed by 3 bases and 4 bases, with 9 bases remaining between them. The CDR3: CAISDREGTEAFF. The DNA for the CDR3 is TGTGCCATCAGTGACAGGGAGGGCACTGAAGCTTTCTTT.

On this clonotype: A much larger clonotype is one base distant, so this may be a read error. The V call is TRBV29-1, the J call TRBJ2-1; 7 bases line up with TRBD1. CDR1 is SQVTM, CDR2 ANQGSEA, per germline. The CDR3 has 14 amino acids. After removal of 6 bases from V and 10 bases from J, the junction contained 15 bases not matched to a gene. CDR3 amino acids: CSVGSTGATEEQFF. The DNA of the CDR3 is TGCAGCGTGGGATCAACAGGGGCTACGGAGGAGCAGTTCTTC.

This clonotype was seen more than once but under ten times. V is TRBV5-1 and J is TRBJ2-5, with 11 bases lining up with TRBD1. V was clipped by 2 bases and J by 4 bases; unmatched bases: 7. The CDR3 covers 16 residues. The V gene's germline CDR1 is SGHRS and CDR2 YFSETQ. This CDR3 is CASSLGRTGGVETQYF. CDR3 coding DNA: TGCGCCAGCAGCTTAGGACGGACAGGGGGCGTAGAGACCCAGTACTTC.

The CDR3 DNA is TGTGCCAGCAGCCCCAGATTCTGGGACACTGAAGCTTTCTTT. It translates to CASSPRFWDTEAFF. V gene TRBV7-9 combines with J gene TRBJ1-1; D gene unclear. Germline assignment: CDR1 SEHNR and CDR2 FQNEAQ (reference sequence). The CDR3 runs 14 residues. The ends were cut back, 5 bases at V and 3 bases at J, with 13 bases in the middle.